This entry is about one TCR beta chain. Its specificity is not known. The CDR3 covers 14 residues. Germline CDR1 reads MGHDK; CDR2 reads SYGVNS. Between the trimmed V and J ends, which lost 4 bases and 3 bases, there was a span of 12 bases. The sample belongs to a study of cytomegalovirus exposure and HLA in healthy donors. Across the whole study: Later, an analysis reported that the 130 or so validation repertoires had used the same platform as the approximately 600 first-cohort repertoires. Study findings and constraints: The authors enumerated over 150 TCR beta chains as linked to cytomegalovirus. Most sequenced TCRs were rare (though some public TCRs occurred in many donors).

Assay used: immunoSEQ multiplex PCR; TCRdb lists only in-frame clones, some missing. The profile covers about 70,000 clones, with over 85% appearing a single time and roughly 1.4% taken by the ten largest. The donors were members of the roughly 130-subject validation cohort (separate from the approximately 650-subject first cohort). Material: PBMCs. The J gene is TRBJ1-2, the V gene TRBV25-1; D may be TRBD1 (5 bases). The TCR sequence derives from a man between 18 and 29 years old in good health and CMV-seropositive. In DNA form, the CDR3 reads TGTGCCAGCAGTGCGGCAGGGTGGGACTATGGCTACACCTTC. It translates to CASSAAGWDYGYTF.